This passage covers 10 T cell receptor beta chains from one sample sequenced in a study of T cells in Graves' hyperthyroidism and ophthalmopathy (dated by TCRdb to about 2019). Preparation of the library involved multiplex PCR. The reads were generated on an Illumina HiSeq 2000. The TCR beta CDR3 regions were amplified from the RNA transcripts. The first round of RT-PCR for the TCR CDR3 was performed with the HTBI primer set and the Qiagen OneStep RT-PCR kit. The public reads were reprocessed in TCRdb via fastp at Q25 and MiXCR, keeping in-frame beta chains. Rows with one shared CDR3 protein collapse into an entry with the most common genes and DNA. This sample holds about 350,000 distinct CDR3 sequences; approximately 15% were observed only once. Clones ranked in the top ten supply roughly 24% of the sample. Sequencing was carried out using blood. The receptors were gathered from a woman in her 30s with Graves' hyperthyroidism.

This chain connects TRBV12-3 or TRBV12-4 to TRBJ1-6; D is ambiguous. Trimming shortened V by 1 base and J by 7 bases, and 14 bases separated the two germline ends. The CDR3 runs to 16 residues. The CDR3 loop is CASSLVRRVLNSPLHF. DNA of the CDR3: TGTGCCAGCAGTTTAGTCCGTCGGGTGTTGAATTCACCCCTCCACTTT.

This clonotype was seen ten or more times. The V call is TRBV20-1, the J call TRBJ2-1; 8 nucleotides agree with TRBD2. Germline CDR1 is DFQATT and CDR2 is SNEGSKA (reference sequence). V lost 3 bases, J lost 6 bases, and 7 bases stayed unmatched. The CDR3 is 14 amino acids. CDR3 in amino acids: CSASFREGLNEQFF. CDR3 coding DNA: TGCAGTGCTAGTTTCCGGGAGGGCCTCAATGAGCAGTTCTTC.

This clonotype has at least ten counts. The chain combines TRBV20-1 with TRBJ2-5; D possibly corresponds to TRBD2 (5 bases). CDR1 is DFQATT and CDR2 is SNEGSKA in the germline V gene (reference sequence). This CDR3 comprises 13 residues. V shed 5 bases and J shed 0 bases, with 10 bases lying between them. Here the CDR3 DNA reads TGCAGTGCTGGTAGCGAGTACCAAGAGACCCAGTACTTC. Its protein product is CSAGSEYQETQYF.

The CDR3 loop reads CSASLPGLQETQYF. The CDR3 DNA is TGCAGTGCTAGTTTGCCGGGACTCCAAGAGACCCAGTACTTC. The genes are TRBV20-1 and TRBJ2-5; D might be TRBD2 (6 bases). Germline values: CDR1 DFQATT, CDR2 SNEGSKA (reference sequence). Trimming removed 3 bases from V and 1 base from J, with 12 bases in between. This CDR3 region has 14 residues.

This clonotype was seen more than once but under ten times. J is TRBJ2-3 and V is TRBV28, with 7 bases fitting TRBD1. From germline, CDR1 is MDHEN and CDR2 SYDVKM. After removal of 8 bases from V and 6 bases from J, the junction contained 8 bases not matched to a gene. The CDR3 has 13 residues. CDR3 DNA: TGTGCCAGCCACAGGGGATTAGCCGATACGCAGTATTTT. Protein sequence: CASHRGLADTQYF.

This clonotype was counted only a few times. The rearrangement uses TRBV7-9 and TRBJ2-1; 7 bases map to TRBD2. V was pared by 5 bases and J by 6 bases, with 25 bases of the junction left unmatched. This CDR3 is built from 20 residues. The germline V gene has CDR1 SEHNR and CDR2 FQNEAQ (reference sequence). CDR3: CASSHYPLGPGGLPGNEQFF. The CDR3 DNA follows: TGTGCCAGCAGCCACTACCCCCTGGGACCGGGAGGCCTCCCGGGCAATGAGCAGTTCTTC.

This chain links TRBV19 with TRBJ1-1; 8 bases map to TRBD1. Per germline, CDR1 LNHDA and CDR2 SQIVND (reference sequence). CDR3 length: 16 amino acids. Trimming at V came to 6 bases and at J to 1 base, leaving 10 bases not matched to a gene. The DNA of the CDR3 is TGTGCCAGTAGCCTTGGACAGGGAACTGCGAACACTGAAGCTTTCTTT. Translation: CASSLGQGTANTEAFF. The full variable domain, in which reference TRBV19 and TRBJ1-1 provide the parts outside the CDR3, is DGGITQSPKYLFRKEGQNVTLSCEQNLNHDAMYWYRQDPGQGLRLIYYSQIVNDFQKGDIAEGYSVSREKKESFPLTVTSAQKNPTAFYLCASSLGQGTANTEAFFGQGTRLTVV.

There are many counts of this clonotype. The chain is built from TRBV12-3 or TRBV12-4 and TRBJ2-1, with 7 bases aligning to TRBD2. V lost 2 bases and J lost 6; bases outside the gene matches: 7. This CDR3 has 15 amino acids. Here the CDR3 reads CASSLPGLRGNEQFF. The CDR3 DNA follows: TGTGCCAGCAGTTTACCGGGACTAAGGGGCAATGAGCAGTTCTTC.

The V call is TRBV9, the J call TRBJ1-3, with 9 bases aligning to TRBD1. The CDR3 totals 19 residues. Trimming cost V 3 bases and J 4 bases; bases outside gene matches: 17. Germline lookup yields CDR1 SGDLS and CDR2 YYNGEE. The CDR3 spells CASSDNILTDRGYGNTIYF. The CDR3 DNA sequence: TGTGCCAGCAGCGACAACATCCTTACTGACAGGGGGTACGGAAACACCATATATTTT.

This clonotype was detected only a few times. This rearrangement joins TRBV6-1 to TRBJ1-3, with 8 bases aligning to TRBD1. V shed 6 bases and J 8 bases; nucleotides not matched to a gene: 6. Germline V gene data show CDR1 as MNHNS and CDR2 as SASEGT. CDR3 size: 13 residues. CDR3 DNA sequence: TGTGCCAGCAGCGATAACAGGGGGTACACCATATATTTT. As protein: CASSDNRGYTIYF.